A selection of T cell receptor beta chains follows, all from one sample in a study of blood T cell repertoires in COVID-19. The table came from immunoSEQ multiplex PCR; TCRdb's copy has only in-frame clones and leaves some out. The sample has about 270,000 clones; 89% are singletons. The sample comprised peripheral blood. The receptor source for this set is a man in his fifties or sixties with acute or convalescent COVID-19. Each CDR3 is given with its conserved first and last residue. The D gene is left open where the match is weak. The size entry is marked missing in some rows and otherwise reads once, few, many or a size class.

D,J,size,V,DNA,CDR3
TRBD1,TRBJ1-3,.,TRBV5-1,TGCGCCAGCAGCGGACGACCAGGGGGTGGAAACACCATATATTTT,CASSGRPGGGNTIYF
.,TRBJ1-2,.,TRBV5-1,TGCGCCAGCAGCTCTGAGGGGGATGCCTATGGCTACACCTTC,CASSSEGDAYGYTF
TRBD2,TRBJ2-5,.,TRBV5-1,TGCGCCAGCAGCGACCGGACTAGCGGGGGGGCGCGAGAGACCCAGTACTTC,CASSDRTSGGARETQYF
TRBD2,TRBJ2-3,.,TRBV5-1,TGCGCCAGCAGCTTTGGCCGGTGGGAGGGACGCACAGATACGCAGTATTTT,CASSFGRWEGRTDTQYF
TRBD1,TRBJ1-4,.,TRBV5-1,TGCGCCAGTGGCCGCGACAGGGGGGAAAAACTGTTTTTT,CASGRDRGEKLFF
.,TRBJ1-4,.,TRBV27,TGTGCCAGCTCGCGGGGGGTGAGGGAAAAACTGTTTTTT,CASSRGVREKLFF
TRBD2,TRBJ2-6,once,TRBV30,TGTGCCTGGAGTCGGGAGGCCCTCTCTGGGGCCAACGTCCTGACTTTC,CAWSREALSGANVLTF
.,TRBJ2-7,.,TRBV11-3,TGTGCCAGCAGCCCTCGGGACATCTCCGAGCAGTACTTC,CASSPRDISEQYF
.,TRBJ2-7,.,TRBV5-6,TGTGCCAGCAGCTCCCCGGACATCATATACGAGCAGTACTTC,CASSSPDIIYEQYF
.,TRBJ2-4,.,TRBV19,TGTGCCAGTAGTATAGGGGACACCCTAGCCAAAAACATTCAGTACTTC,CASSIGDTLAKNIQYF
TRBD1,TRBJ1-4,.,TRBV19,TGTGCCAGTAGTCTTCCTGGACAGGGAAATGAAAAACTGTTTTTT,CASSLPGQGNEKLFF
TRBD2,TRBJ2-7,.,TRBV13,TGTGCCAGCAGCTTAGAAAGGGAGGGGCCCTACGAGCAGTACTTC,CASSLEREGPYEQYF
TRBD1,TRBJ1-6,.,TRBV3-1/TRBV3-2,TGTGCCAGCAGCCTAAAACAGGGGAACTATAATTCACCCCTCCACTTT,CASSLKQGNYNSPLHF
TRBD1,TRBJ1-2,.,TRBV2,TGTGCCACCAGACAGGGTTCGAATGGCTACACCTTC,CATRQGSNGYTF
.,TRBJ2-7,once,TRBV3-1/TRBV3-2,TGTGCCAGCAGCCTAATCAAAAGCCCCCACTACGAGCAGTACTTC,CASSLIKSPHYEQYF
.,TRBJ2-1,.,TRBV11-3,TGTGCCAGCAGCCGCCAAAGCGGTTCAAACAATGAGCAGTTCTTC,CASSRQSGSNNEQFF
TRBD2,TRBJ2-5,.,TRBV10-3,TGTGCCATCAGCGGACTAGCGGGCTACCAAGAGACCCAGTACTTC,CAISGLAGYQETQYF
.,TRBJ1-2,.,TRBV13,TGTGCCAGCAGTCTCCGGGGAAACTATGGCTACACCTTC,CASSLRGNYGYTF
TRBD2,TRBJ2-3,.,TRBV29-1,TGCAGCGTCTGTCTAGCGGGGGGCACAGATACGCAGTATTTT,CSVCLAGGTDTQYF
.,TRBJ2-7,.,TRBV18,TGTGCCAGCTCACCAGGGGGGATGTCCTACGAGCAGTACTTC,CASSPGGMSYEQYF
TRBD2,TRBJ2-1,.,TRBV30,TGTGCCTGGAGTGTATTCCGGGGGGAGGGCTACTACAATGAGCAGTTCTTC,CAWSVFRGEGYYNEQFF
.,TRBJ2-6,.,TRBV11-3,TGTGCCAGCAGCCCGGGCTTGAGAACAGGCTCTGGGGCCAACGTCCTGACTTTC,CASSPGLRTGSGANVLTF
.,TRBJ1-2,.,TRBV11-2,TGTGCCAGCAGCACCGACAGAGCTAACTATGGCTACACCTTC,CASSTDRANYGYTF
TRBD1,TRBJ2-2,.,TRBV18,TGTGCCAGCTCAACTCCGGGACAGAGGAACACCGGGGAGCTGTTTTTT,CASSTPGQRNTGELFF
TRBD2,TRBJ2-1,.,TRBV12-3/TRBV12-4,TGTGCCAGCAGTGGGGGGGGCTACAATGAGCAGTTCTTC,CASSGGGYNEQFF
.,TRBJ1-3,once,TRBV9,TGTGCCAGCAGCGAAGGGGCCTCTGGAAACACCATATATTTT,CASSEGASGNTIYF
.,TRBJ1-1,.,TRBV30,TGTGCCTGGAGTGTACCTCAGAGGGCTTTCTTT,CAWSVPQRAFF
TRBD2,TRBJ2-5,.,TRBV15,TGTGCCACCAGCATCGGGGGGTATGGGGAGACCCAGTACTTC,CATSIGGYGETQYF
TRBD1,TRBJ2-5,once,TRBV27,TGTGCCAGCAGTTTGGCCCCCGGGACAGGGGATGAGACCCAGTACTTC,CASSLAPGTGDETQYF
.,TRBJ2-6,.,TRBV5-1,TGCGCCAGCAGCCCGGGCGGGGCTGGGGCCAACGTCCTGACTTTC,CASSPGGAGANVLTF
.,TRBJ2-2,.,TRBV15,TGTGCCACCAGCAGCCTCTCTAGGACCGGGGAGCTGTTTTTT,CATSSLSRTGELFF
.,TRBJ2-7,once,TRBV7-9,TGTGCCAGCAGCTCCCCGGTGGACACACCCTCCTACGAGCAGTACTTC,CASSSPVDTPSYEQYF
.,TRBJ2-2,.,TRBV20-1,TGCAGTGCTAGTCGGGGGAGTAACACCGGGGAGCTGTTTTTT,CSASRGSNTGELFF
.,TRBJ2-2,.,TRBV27,TGTGCCAGCAGTCCAGGACTCCCCGGGGAGCTGTTTTTT,CASSPGLPGELFF
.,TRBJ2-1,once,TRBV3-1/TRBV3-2,TGTGCCAGCAGCCAAGATCGCCTAGCACACCAGTTCTTC,CASSQDRLAHQFF
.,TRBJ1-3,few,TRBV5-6,TGTGCCAGCAGCTTGCGGGGATCTGGAAACACCATATATTTT,CASSLRGSGNTIYF
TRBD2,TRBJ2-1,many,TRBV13,TGTGCCAGCAGCTTACTAGCGGGGGGGGCGAATGAGCAGTTCTTC,CASSLLAGGANEQFF
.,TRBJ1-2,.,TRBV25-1,TGTGCCAGCAGCGCAGGGTGGGCTAACTATGGCTACACCTTC,CASSAGWANYGYTF
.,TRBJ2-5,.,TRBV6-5,TGTGCCAGCAGCGGAGAGGTCAGCATCCAAGAGACCCAGTACTTC,CASSGEVSIQETQYF
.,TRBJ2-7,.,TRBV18,TGTGCCAGCTCACCACCCGGAGATACCTCCTACGAGCAGTACTTC,CASSPPGDTSYEQYF
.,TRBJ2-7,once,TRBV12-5,TGTGCTAGTGGTTTGCCAGGGGCGTACGAGCAGTACTTC,CASGLPGAYEQYF
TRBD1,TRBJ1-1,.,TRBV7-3,TGTGCCAGCAGCCCCGGGACAGGCGGGACTGAAGCTTTCTTT,CASSPGTGGTEAFF
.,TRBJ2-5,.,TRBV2,TGTGCCACCGCCTCCGGGGAAGAGACCCAGTACTTC,CATASGEETQYF
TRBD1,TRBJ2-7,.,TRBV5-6,TGTGCCAGCAGCTACCCAGGGGGCTGGGAGCAGTACTTC,CASSYPGGWEQYF
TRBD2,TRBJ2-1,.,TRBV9,TGTGCCAGCAGCCTAGCGGGTCGGGGGAATGAGCAGTTCTTC,CASSLAGRGNEQFF
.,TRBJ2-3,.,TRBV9,TGTGCCAGCAGCTTACAGACGAACACAGATACGCAGTATTTT,CASSLQTNTDTQYF
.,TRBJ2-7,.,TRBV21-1,TGTGCCAGCAGCACCCCGGGACAGGGAAGAAGTGTACCCTACGAGCAGTACTTC,CASSTPGQGRSVPYEQYF
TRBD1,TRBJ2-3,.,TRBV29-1,TGCATCGTGCGGACAGGGAGCACAGATACGCAGTATTTT,CIVRTGSTDTQYF
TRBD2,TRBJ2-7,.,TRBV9,TGTGCCAGCAGCGTGGACCCCGCGGGGGGGCTCTACGAGCAGTACTTC,CASSVDPAGGLYEQYF
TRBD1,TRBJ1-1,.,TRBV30,TGTGCCTGGAGTACTGGACAGGTGCCGTATGAAGCTTTCTTT,CAWSTGQVPYEAFF
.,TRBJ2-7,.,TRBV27,TGTGCCAGCAGTTTTAGTGAGAGCTACGAGCAGTACTTC,CASSFSESYEQYF
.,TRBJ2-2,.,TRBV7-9,TGTGCCAGCAGCCCCCGGGTGGGGGAGCTGTTTTTT,CASSPRVGELFF
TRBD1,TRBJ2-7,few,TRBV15,TGTGCCACCAGCAGTCCGGGACAGGGGGTAAACGAGCAGTACTTC,CATSSPGQGVNEQYF
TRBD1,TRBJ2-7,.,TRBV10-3,TGTGCCATCAGTGAGGGTCAGGGGGTGGGCAAGTACTTC,CAISEGQGVGKYF
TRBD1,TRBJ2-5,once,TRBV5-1,TGCGCCAGCAGCTTAGCGACAGGGCGAGAGGAGACCCAGTACTTC,CASSLATGREETQYF
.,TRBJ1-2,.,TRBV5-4,TGTGCCAGCAGCTTGGCCGGGATGGGCTACACCTTC,CASSLAGMGYTF
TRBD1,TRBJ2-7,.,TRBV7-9,TGTGCCAGCAGCTTAGCGGTACCGGGACAGGGCTTCTACGAGCAGTACTTC,CASSLAVPGQGFYEQYF
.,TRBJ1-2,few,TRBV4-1,TGCGCCAGCAGCCAAGAAATTGGCCAAGACTATGGCTACACCTTC,CASSQEIGQDYGYTF
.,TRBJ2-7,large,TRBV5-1,TGCGCCAGCAGCTCGGACTCTATGACGAAGAGGGAGCAGTACTTC,CASSSDSMTKREQYF
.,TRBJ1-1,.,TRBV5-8,TGTGCCAGCAGCTTGGAGGGGCTGAACACTGAAGCTTTCTTT,CASSLEGLNTEAFF